This T cell receptor beta chain derives from a study of neoadjuvant anti-PD-1 for oral cavity cancer (dated by TCRdb to the early 2020s). Describing the broader study: Three to four biweekly doses of nivolumab at 3 mg/kg were mostly administered to patients before curative-intent surgical resection. For patients who did not progress, a fourth nivolumab dose was given around day 43, followed by definitive surgical resection on days 50-56. Under RECIST 1.1, a patient counted as a responder if showing complete response, partial response or stable disease, and as a non-responder if showing progression. The parent correlative cohort included about a dozen patients, with an approximately 33% response rate.

In the case of this clone: Its antigen target is currently unknown. Base quality data are lacking; no much larger clone is found one base away.

PBMC libraries used mostly 450 to 500 ng of input genomic DNA for deep sequencing, with six replicates per sample. TCRbeta libraries were prepared with the immunoSEQ hsTCRbeta kit according to the manufacturer's instructions. The finished libraries were brought together in one pool at approximately 3 nM, which was then read using an Illumina NovaSeq 6000 S4 flow cell. The source study handled its data this way. The immunoSEQ Analyzer was used for raw data preprocessing and quality control. The analysis was limited to productive rearrangements, and each clonotype was defined by a unique CDR3 amino acid sequence. Using the R package tcR, the researchers computed the Gini-Simpson index as their estimate of repertoire clonality. Student's t test was used to compare Gini indices, and Pearson correlation was used to assess associations with tumor size change. Sourced from immuneACCESS, this table was stored by TCRdb with only in-frame sequences that have V and J called. A share of the clones is absent; for the studies checked, an unresolved V gene accounts for under half, and the remainder has no known explanation. The V and J calls and the clone size are those of that table, but D and trimming were determined from the DNA. This sample is represented by about 42,000 clones; 77% of them were singletons. 4% to 5% of the sample lies in the top ten.

General conclusions and limits of the study: Higher pretreatment blood TCRbeta clonality and lower post-treatment tumor TCRbeta clonality were correlated with higher pretreatment blood Treg/Th17 ratios. Within PBMCs, T cell clonality (Gini index) was significantly higher in non-responders than responders after neoadjuvant nivolumab. TCR analyses included only a few patients per response group, and the authors called for larger cohorts for validation.

Sequences SGHNT (CDR1) and YYREEE (CDR2) are obtained from the germline V gene (reference sequence). The V and J ends are trimmed by 1 base and 0 bases, leaving 17 bases between them. The CDR3, cysteine through phenylalanine, is 18 amino acids long. The kept DNA is CDR3 alone, 54 bases in frame from the first base. In light of the paper, this sample's time point label describes: after neoadjuvant nivolumab, at surgical resection. The patients had newly diagnosed stage II-IVA oral cavity squamous cell carcinoma and had not received any prior systemic or radiation treatment. The cohort was composed of patients with HPV-negative, locally advanced oral cavity squamous cell carcinoma. Peripheral blood mononuclear cells were analyzed directly, without maintenance or expansion in culture. The samples were obtained from a longitudinal correlative study of a single-arm phase II trial testing neoadjuvant nivolumab in oral cavity squamous cell carcinoma. Subject-matched pre- and post-treatment PBMCs and tumors from three responders and three non-responders underwent genomic DNA-based TCRbeta sequencing. Peripheral blood mononuclear cells were collected before nivolumab treatment and were collected again after treatment, at the time of surgery. The Maxwell RSC DNA from Cells kit was used to isolate genomic DNA from PBMCs.

This material consisted of PBMCs, taken after nivolumab (anti-PD-1) treatment. The sequence links TRBV5-4 to TRBJ1-5, with a tentative D gene TRBD1 over 5 matching bases. This TCR derives from a person aged 40 to 85 with oral cavity squamous cell carcinoma. The nucleotide sequence reads TGTGCCAGCAGCTTGCCCGGGACGGAAACCCATAGCAATCAGCCCCAGCATTTT. Translation gives CASSLPGTETHSNQPQHF.